The clone carrying this TCR beta chain appeared a single time. V gave up 2 bases and J gave up 4 bases; unmatched junction bases: 5. Germline CDR1 MDHEN, CDR2 SYDVKM. This CDR3 has 16 residues. This sample stems from a study of blood T cell repertoires in COVID-19. Original processing methods: Estimates of nucleated cell counts were drawn from the amplification of reference gene primers. Sequenced by immunoSEQ multiplex PCR; TCRdb stores in-frame clones only, minus some. V and J calls and clone size are given by that table; D and trimming were obtained from the DNA. This table has about 190,000 clones, 70% to 80% appearing once.

This clonotype originated in a woman aged 45-65 years with acute or convalescent COVID-19. The sample comprised peripheral blood. V is TRBV28 and J is TRBJ1-2; TRBD1 agrees at 12 bases. The CDR3: CASSLEGQGAGYGYTF. CDR3 DNA: TGTGCCAGCAGTTTAGAGGGACAGGGGGCGGGCTATGGCTACACCTTC.